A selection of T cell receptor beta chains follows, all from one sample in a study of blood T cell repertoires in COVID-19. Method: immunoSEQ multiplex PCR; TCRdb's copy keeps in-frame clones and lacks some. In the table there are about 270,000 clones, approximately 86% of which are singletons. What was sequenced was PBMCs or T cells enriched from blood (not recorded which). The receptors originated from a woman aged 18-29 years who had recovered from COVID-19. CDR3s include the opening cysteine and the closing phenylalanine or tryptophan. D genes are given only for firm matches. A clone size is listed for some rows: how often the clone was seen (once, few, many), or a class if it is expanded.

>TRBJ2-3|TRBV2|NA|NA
TGTGCCAGCACCCCTCGGGCAGATACGCAGTATTTT
CASTPRADTQYF
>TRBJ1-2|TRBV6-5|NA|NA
TGTGCCAGCAGTTACTCGATCGGGGTAAACTATGGCTACACCTTC
CASSYSIGVNYGYTF
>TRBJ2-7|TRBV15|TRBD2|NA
TGTGCCACCAGCAGAGATAGGACTAGCGCCTACGAGCAGTACTTC
CATSRDRTSAYEQYF
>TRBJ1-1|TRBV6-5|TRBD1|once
TGTGCCAGCACCAAAAGAGGACAGGGGAACACTGAAGCTTTCTTT
CASTKRGQGNTEAFF
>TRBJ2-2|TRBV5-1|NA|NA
TGCGCCAGCAGCTCAGGGTATCTAAACACCGGGGAGCTGTTTTTT
CASSSGYLNTGELFF
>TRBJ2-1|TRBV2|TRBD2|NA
TGTGCCAGCAGTGACAGGACTAGCGGGAGTGTTGAGCAGTTCTTC
CASSDRTSGSVEQFF
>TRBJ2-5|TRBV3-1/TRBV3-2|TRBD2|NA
TGTGCCAGCAGCCATCTTTCACTAGCGGCTCAAGAGACCCAGTACTTC
CASSHLSLAAQETQYF
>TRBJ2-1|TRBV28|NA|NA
TGTGCCAGCTTGTCGAGACTGAGCAATGAGCAGTTCTTC
CASLSRLSNEQFF
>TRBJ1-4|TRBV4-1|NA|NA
TGCGCCAGCAGCCAAGAGAGGTCGTCTAATGAAAAACTGTTTTTT
CASSQERSSNEKLFF
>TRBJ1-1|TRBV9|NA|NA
TGTGCCAGCAGCGTAGTAATAGGGGGGAACACTGAAGCTTTCTTT
CASSVVIGGNTEAFF
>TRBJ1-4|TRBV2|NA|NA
TGTGCCACCAACGGGGGGCTGACTAATGAAAAACTGTTTTTT
CATNGGLTNEKLFF
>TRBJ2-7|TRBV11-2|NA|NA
TGTGCCAGCAGCTTAGATAAGTATGAAGGGGCGGGGAGCTACGAGCAGTACTTC
CASSLDKYEGAGSYEQYF
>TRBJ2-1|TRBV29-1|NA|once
TGCAGCATCTCTCTAACGCGGAATGAGCAGTTCTTC
CSISLTRNEQFF
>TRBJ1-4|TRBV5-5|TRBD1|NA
TGTGCCAGCAGCTTGGGACAGGGTGATGAAAAACTGTTTTTT
CASSLGQGDEKLFF
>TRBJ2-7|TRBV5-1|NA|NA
TGCGCCAGCAGCTTAATGCAGGGGCACTACGAGCAGTACTTC
CASSLMQGHYEQYF
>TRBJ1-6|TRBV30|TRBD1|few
TGTGCCTGGAGTATCGCCGGGACAGGGAATTCACCCCTCCACTTT
CAWSIAGTGNSPLHF
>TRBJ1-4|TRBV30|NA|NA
TGTGCCTGGGCCACAGGTTTTAGGGAAAAACTGTTTTTT
CAWATGFREKLFF
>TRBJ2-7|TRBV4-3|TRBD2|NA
TGCGCCAGCAGCCAGCCGGGGGGGGCCGAGCAGTACTTC
CASSQPGGAEQYF
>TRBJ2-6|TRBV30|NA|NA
TGTGCCTGGAGTGGGACTAACGGGGCCAACGTCCTGACTTTC
CAWSGTNGANVLTF
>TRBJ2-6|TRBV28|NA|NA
TGTGCCAGCAGTTCCCCTCCTGGGGCCAACGTCCTGACTTTC
CASSSPPGANVLTF
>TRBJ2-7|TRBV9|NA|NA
TGTGCCAGCAGTTCAACCGGGCGGGAAGGTAGAAACGAGCAGTACTTC
CASSSTGREGRNEQYF
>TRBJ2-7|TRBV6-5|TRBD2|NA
TGTGCCAGCACACCCAGCGGGGGGGCCTACGAGCAGTACTTC
CASTPSGGAYEQYF
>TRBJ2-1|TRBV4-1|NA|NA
TGCGCCAGCAGCCAAGCCAATGACAATGAGCAGTTCTTC
CASSQANDNEQFF
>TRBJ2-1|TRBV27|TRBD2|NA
TGTGCCAGCAGGCGACTAGCGGGAGTCACCTCCTACAATGAGCAGTTCTTC
CASRRLAGVTSYNEQFF
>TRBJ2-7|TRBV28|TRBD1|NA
TGTGCCAGCAGCTCGACCGGGACAGGGACCTACGAGCAGTACTTC
CASSSTGTGTYEQYF
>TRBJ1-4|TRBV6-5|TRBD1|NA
TGTGCCAGCAGACCCCCGGGACAGATTAATGAAAAACTGTTTTTT
CASRPPGQINEKLFF
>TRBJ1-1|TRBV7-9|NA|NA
TGTGCCAGCAGCTTTGGGCAAGAAGCTTTCTTT
CASSFGQEAFF
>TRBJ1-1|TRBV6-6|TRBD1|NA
TGTGCCAGCATTTTGACAGGGGTAGGGACTGAAGCTTTCTTT
CASILTGVGTEAFF
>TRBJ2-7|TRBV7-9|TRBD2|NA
TGTGCCAGCAGCCCAGGGACTAGCGGAGCCTCCTACGAGCAGTACTTC
CASSPGTSGASYEQYF
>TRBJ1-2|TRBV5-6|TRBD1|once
TGTGCCAGCAGCCTGGGACAGGGAGGCTATGGCTACACCTTC
CASSLGQGGYGYTF